The 2 T cell receptor beta chains in this list originate from one sample, sequenced in a study of T cells after yellow fever vaccination (dated by TCRdb to between 2018 and 2021). The treatment or condition label here, explained by the study, means: live attenuated yellow fever vaccine strain. Library creation used 5' RACE. The data were produced on an Illumina NovaSeq 6000. TCRdb reprocessing: public reads trimmed at Q25 with fastp, clones called with MiXCR, in-frame beta chains kept. All rows with the same CDR3 protein become a single entry with the most common DNA and genes. A total of about 260,000 distinct CDR3 sequences appear in this sample, over 3% of them only once. About 19% of the sample lies in the top ten. Sequencing was performed on PBMCs, taken 15 days after the yellow fever booster vaccination. Receptors were obtained from a man between 18 and 35 years old who received the YFV17D yellow fever vaccine.

This clonotype was observed many times. The chain recombines TRBV5-1 with TRBJ2-7; a possible D gene is TRBD1 (7 bases). CDR3 size: 13 residues. Germline assignment: CDR1 SGHRS and CDR2 YFSETQ. Trimming shortened V by 7 bases and J by 3 bases, and 14 bases separated the two germline ends. The CDR3 region has the DNA TGCGCCAGCCGGCCCCAGGGGGGCTACGAGCAGTACTTC. Translated, it gives CASRPQGGYEQYF.

This clonotype appeared many times. The chain employs TRBV7-9 and TRBJ2-5; D may be TRBD1 or TRBD2 (5 bases each). The CDR3 length is 15 residues. Germline CDR1 SEHNR, CDR2 FQNEAQ (reference sequence). Trimming took 5 bases from V and 5 from J, leaving 18 bases between them. This CDR3 reads CASSPQVLWGETQYF. CDR3 nucleotides: TGTGCCAGCAGCCCCCAGGTTCTGTGGGGGGAGACCCAGTACTTC. The complete variable domain, with remaining parts taken from reference TRBV7-9 and TRBJ2-5, reads DTGVSQNPRHKITKRGQNVTFRCDPISEHNRLYWYRQTLGQGPEFLTYFQNEAQLEKSRLLSDRFSAERPKGSFSTLEIQRTEQGDSAMYLCASSPQVLWGETQYFGPGTRLLVL.